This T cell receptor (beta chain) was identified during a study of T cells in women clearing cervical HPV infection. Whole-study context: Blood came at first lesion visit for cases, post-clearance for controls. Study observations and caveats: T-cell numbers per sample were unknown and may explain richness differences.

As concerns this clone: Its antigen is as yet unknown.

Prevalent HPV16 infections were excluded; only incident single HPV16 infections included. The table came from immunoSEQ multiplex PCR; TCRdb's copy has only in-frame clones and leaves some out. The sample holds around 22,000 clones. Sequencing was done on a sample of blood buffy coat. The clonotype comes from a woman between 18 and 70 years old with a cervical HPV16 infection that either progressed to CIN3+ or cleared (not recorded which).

The CDR3 is CASCRERLHEQYF. The CDR3 DNA, read in part, is TGTGCCAGCTGCCGAGAAAGACTCCACGAG. The chain links TRBV2 to TRBJ2-7; D uncertain. From the germline J gene comes the end of the CDR3, since the read stops 3 residues before it. Germline V CDR1 and CDR2: SNHLY, FYNNEI. The V end was cut by 8 bases, the J end by 5 bases, with 16 bases between. The CDR3 totals 13 residues.